The sequence of this T cell receptor (beta chain) was determined in a study of blood T cell repertoires in COVID-19. Looking at the study overall: Samples representing acute and convalescent COVID-19 were sourced from the United States, Italy and Spain. Sample material is recorded as cDNA or gDNA derived from T cells, B-cell-depleted T cells, or PBMCs.

Methods used by the authors: It was from reference gene primer amplification that nucleated cell counts were estimated. The repertoire was sequenced with immunoSEQ multiplex PCR; TCRdb's copy has only in-frame clones and lacks some. V, J and clone size were drawn from that table, and D and trimming were deduced from the DNA. The sample lists approximately 450,000 clones, around nine tenths occurring once. This CDR3 has 14 amino acids. Germline V gene sequence: CDR1 KGHSH, CDR2 LQKENI. Trimming removed 3 bases at V and 3 bases at J, with 11 bases between. This TCR was recovered from a woman in her 30s with acute or convalescent COVID-19. The chain has TRBV18 and TRBJ1-2, with D tentatively TRBD1 (5 bases). Sequenced: peripheral blood. CDR3 residues: CASSPPATDYGYTF. CDR3 nucleotide sequence: TGTGCCAGCTCACCTCCCGCGACAGACTATGGCTACACCTTC.